This TCR beta chain is from a study of T cell responses to AZD1222 COVID-19 vaccine. This table comes from immunoSEQ multiplex PCR, and its TCRdb copy is limited to in-frame clones, with some not included. The sample includes over 85,000 clones, about 90% of them seen just once. The CDR3 has 15 amino acids. The germline V gene has CDR1 SGDLS and CDR2 YYNGEE. V was shortened by 0 bases and J by 5 bases, with 14 bases between the two germline ends. Notes on the study in general: Donors skewed white British and female; clonal diversity was possibly underestimated. Seropositive status at baseline applied to only five to seven AZD1222 recipients. Reports indicate that nearly half of spike-specific TCRs are directed at unmutated variant regions.

Note on this clone: Its antigen is not known.

The chain uses TRBV9 and TRBJ2-5; possibly TRBD2 for D (5 bases). The source was peripheral blood, collected 28 days after the second AZD1222 dose. This receptor was obtained from an adult who received the AZD1222 COVID-19 vaccine. The CDR3 protein is CASSVALSPGETQYF. DNA of the CDR3: TGTGCCAGCAGCGTAGCTTTATCGCCGGGGGAGACCCAGTACTTC.